One TCR beta chain is described in this entry. The data were taken from a study of response to subunit inactivated influenza vaccine. TCRdb re-analysed the RT-PCR reads in MiXCR, keeping a single row per CDR3 protein. The data show about 800,000 distinct CDR3 sequences, approximately 22% seen once. V lost 7 bases to trimming and J lost 4 bases; unmatched junction nucleotides: 10. The CDR3 is 15 amino acids. The TCR comes from a man in his forties or fifties who received an inactivated influenza vaccine. The chain is built from TRBV12-3 or TRBV12-4 and TRBJ1-1, with 9 bases identical to TRBD1. Source: PBMCs from blood, taken 4 to 6 days after vaccination. This chain's CDR3 is CASKPTGGAGTEAFF. The CDR3 nucleotides are TGTGCCAGCAAACCCACAGGGGGCGCGGGCACTGAAGCTTTCTTT.